These 22 T cell receptor beta chains originate from one sample sequenced in a study of cytomegalovirus exposure and HLA in healthy donors. The PCR ran on 60 Vbeta and 13 Jbeta primers. This table comes from immunoSEQ multiplex PCR, and its TCRdb copy is limited to in-frame clones, with some not included. The data hold 98,000 or so clones, with around 77% observed a single time. Sequences were obtained from PBMCs. The origin of the receptors is a female donor in good health and CMV-seronegative.

This chain connects TRBV29-1 to TRBJ2-1; D is unresolved. The CDR3 totals 11 residues. Germline V CDR1 and CDR2: SQVTM, ANQGSEA. Trimming shortened V by 1 base and J by 8 bases, and 6 bases separated the two germline ends. The CDR3 DNA reads TGCAGCGTTGAAGGGGCTGATGAGCAGTTCTTC. It codes for CSVEGADEQFF.

V and J are TRBV27 and TRBJ1-1, with a tentative D call TRBD1 (5 bases). The V end was cut by 9 bases, the J end by 1 base, with 9 bases between. This CDR3 is built from 12 residues. Germline V CDR1 and CDR2: MNHEY, SMNVEV (reference sequence). The CDR3 loop reads CASSTGNTEAFF. CDR3 DNA: TGTGCCAGTTCCACAGGGAACACTGAAGCTTTCTTT.

The chain carries TRBV5-1 and TRBJ2-3; 7 positions match TRBD2. The trim removed 4 bases at V and 1 base at J, leaving 3 bases unmatched. This CDR3 is built from 14 residues. Germline-derived CDR1 and CDR2 are SGHRS and YFSETQ. CDR3 sequence reads: CASSVTSGTDTQYF. CDR3 nucleotides: TGCGCCAGCAGCGTAACTAGCGGCACAGATACGCAGTATTTT.

V is TRBV19 and J is TRBJ1-2; weak D call: TRBD1 (5 bases). The CDR3 length is 14 residues. Trimming pared 7 bases from V and 4 bases from J, leaving 16 bases between. Germline CDR1 is LNHDA and CDR2 is SQIVND (reference sequence). CDR3 DNA sequence: TGTGCCAGTAATGGCGGGGGAGGAGGCTATGGCTACACCTTC. It translates to CASNGGGGGYGYTF.

This chain joins TRBV9 and TRBJ2-7; D is possibly TRBD2 (6 bases). Germline CDR1 and CDR2: SGDLS and YYNGEE. The CDR3 is 14 residues long. V lost 3 bases to trimming and J lost 7 bases, with 17 bases between them. CDR3 coding DNA: TGTGCCAGCAGCGAGAGGGACCGACGGGAGGAGCAGTACTTC. Translated, it gives CASSERDRREEQYF.

The rearrangement links TRBV28 to TRBJ2-7; 10 positions match TRBD1. This CDR3 region has 15 residues. Germline V gives CDR1 MDHEN, CDR2 SYDVKM. J gave up 1 base and V 6 bases, and 6 bases lay outside the gene matches. CDR3 coding DNA: TGTGCCAGCAGCGACAGGGGGCTTTGGTCCTACGAGCAGTACTTC. This sequence encodes CASSDRGLWSYEQYF.

This clone turned up a few times. J is TRBJ1-6 and V is TRBV6-1, with no clear D. From germline, CDR1 is MNHNS and CDR2 SASEGT. The ends were cut back, 7 bases at V and 10 bases at J, with 14 bases in the middle. The CDR3 runs 13 residues. CDR3 sequence (DNA): TGTGCCAGCAAGAGCGCCCCTGGCTCACCCCTCCACTTT. It yields the protein CASKSAPGSPLHF.

The chain links TRBV29-1 to TRBJ2-3; 7 nucleotides match TRBD1. In germline, CDR1 is SQVTM, CDR2 ANQGSEA. V gave up 7 bases and J gave up 0 bases; unmatched junction bases: 1. The CDR3 runs to 12 residues. This chain's CDR3 is CSARGSTDTQYF. The DNA of the CDR3 is TGCAGCGCCAGGGGGAGCACAGATACGCAGTATTTT.

The chain has TRBV6-1 and TRBJ2-2; unclear D gene. CDR1 is MNHNS, CDR2 SASEGT, per germline. Between the trimmed V and J ends, which lost 2 bases and 1 base, there was a span of 11 bases. The CDR3 covers 16 residues. CDR3 DNA: TGTGCCAGCAGTGAACAGGAAGTGATGAACACCGGGGAGCTGTTTTTT. This encodes CASSEQEVMNTGELFF.

As to this clone: Sequence at one end of the junction differs from germline and may be a read error. The V call is TRBV7-9, the J call TRBJ2-5, with 10 bases identical to TRBD1. CDR3 length: 11 residues. CDR1 is SEHNR, CDR2 FQNEAQ, per germline (reference sequence). The CDR3 sequence is CASSSGTGVNF. In nucleotides, the CDR3 is TGTGCCAGCAGCTCCGGGACAGGGGTTAACTTC. Based on the CDR3 plus reference TRBV7-9 and TRBJ2-5, the full variable domain is DTGVSQNPRHKITKRGQNVTFRCDPISEHNRLYWYRQTLGQGPEFLTYFQNEAQLEKSRLLSDRFSAERPKGSFSTLEIQRTEQGDSAMYLCASSSGTGVNFGPGTRLLVL.

CDR3 loop: CASSETYEQYF. In DNA, the CDR3 is TGTGCCAGCAGCGAGACCTACGAGCAGTACTTC. This chain uses TRBV7-9 with TRBJ2-7, with D uncertain. Trimming pared 5 bases from V and 2 bases from J, leaving 4 bases between. The CDR3 is 11 amino acids. Per germline, CDR1 SEHNR and CDR2 FQNEAQ (reference sequence). Together with reference TRBV7-9 and TRBJ2-7, the CDR3 gives the full variable domain: DTGVSQNPRHKITKRGQNVTFRCDPISEHNRLYWYRQTLGQGPEFLTYFQNEAQLEKSRLLSDRFSAERPKGSFSTLEIQRTEQGDSAMYLCASSETYEQYFGPGTRLTVT.

The chain links TRBV7-3 to TRBJ2-7; TRBD1 aligns across 7 bases. The CDR3 has 15 amino acids. The V gene's germline CDR1 is SGHTA and CDR2 FQGTGA. Trimming removed 2 bases from V and 0 bases from J; junction bases left unmatched: 4. The CDR3 spells CASSLGTAISYEQYF. The CDR3 DNA sequence: TGTGCCAGCAGCTTAGGGACAGCCATCTCCTACGAGCAGTACTTC. The full variable domain, with the rest looked up from reference TRBV7-3 and TRBJ2-7, is GAGVSQTPSNKVTEKGKYVELRCDPISGHTALYWYRQSLGQGPEFLIYFQGTGAADDSGLPNDRFFAVRPEGSVSTLKIQRTERGDSAVYLCASSLGTAISYEQYFGPGTRLTVT.

The V and J genes are TRBV7-3 and TRBJ1-1, with no clear D. There are 14 residues in the CDR3. Per germline, CDR1 SGHTA and CDR2 FQGTGA. V shed 6 bases and J shed 4 bases, with 15 bases lying between them. The CDR3 protein is CASRPTAITTEAFF. CDR3 sequence (DNA): TGTGCCAGCAGACCCACAGCCATCACCACTGAAGCTTTCTTT.

This sequence joins TRBV19 and TRBJ1-6; weak D call: TRBD1 (6 bases). Germline values: CDR1 LNHDA, CDR2 SQIVND (reference sequence). Trimming took off 4 bases at V and 6 bases at J, with 10 bases between the two ends. The CDR3 length is 14 residues. The CDR3: CASSTGDLNSPLHF. CDR3 DNA: TGTGCCAGTAGTACAGGGGATCTTAATTCACCCCTCCACTTT.

The chain couples TRBV7-9 to TRBJ2-5, with D tentatively TRBD1 (5 bases). The CDR3 covers 14 residues. CDR1 is SEHNR and CDR2 is FQNEAQ in the germline V gene (reference sequence). Trimming stripped 5 bases from V and 3 bases from J, with 13 bases between. CDR3 residues: CASSRSQGKETQYF. CDR3 nucleotide sequence: TGTGCCAGCAGCCGCTCCCAGGGAAAAGAGACCCAGTACTTC.

The chain recombines TRBV9 with TRBJ1-2, with a tentative D call TRBD1 (6 bases). The ends were cut back, 3 bases at V and 8 bases at J, with 17 bases in the middle. This CDR3 is 14 amino acids long. The germline V gene has CDR1 SGDLS and CDR2 YYNGEE. CDR3 DNA sequence: TGTGCCAGCAGCGGAATACAGGGAAGGGGAGGCTACACCTTC. Translation: CASSGIQGRGGYTF.

This chain joins TRBV6-5 and TRBJ1-1; D remains ambiguous. Trimming removed 6 bases from V and 0 bases from J, with 8 bases in between. CDR3 length: 13 amino acids. CDR1 MNHEY and CDR2 SVGAGI come from the germline V gene. CDR3 sequence: CASRKSMNTEAFF. In DNA, the CDR3 is TGTGCCAGCAGGAAGAGCATGAACACTGAAGCTTTCTTT.

The chain couples TRBV7-2 to TRBJ2-7, with 11 bases aligning to TRBD2. Trimming cost V 5 bases and J 9 bases; bases outside gene matches: 12. This CDR3 is 15 amino acids long. The germline V gene encodes CDR1 SGHTA and CDR2 FQGNSA. The CDR3 loop reads CASSLLLTSGILQYF. The CDR3 nucleotides read TGTGCCAGCAGCCTCCTCTTGACTAGCGGGATTCTGCAGTACTTC.

In this sample, this clone turned up once. The CDR3, as DNA: TGTGCCAGCAGCTTCGAAGGAAGGGGGCGGGTGGAGGAGACCCAGTACTTC. This sequence encodes CASSFEGRGRVEETQYF. V and J are TRBV11-1 and TRBJ2-5; 7 bases are shared with TRBD1. Germline loops: CDR1 SGHAT, CDR2 FQDESV (reference sequence). The length of the CDR3 is 17 residues. The V segment lost 3 bases and the J segment 5 bases; nucleotides outside the gene matches: 15.

This clone appeared a few times. J is TRBJ2-7 and V is TRBV5-6; 9 positions match TRBD2. The length of the CDR3 is 15 residues. CDR1 and CDR2 from the germline V gene are SGHDT and YYEEEE. Germline trimming cut 0 bases from V and 7 bases from J; bases unmatched to any gene: 8. The CDR3 loop is CASSLETSGPLEQYF. The CDR3 bases are TGTGCCAGCAGCTTGGAGACTAGCGGACCCCTAGAGCAGTACTTC.

The rearrangement joins TRBV10-2 to TRBJ2-1, with 9 bases identical to TRBD2. CDR1 is WSHSY and CDR2 is SAAADI in the germline V gene. The CDR3 runs to 16 residues. Trimming at V came to 1 base and at J to 6 bases, leaving 7 bases not matched to a gene. The CDR3 coding sequence is TGCGCCAGCAGTGAGTATGCGGGAGGGGTACTCAATGAGCAGTTCTTC. Amino acid sequence: CASSEYAGGVLNEQFF.

The chain combines TRBV7-9 with TRBJ1-1; 12 bases map to TRBD1. After removal of 4 bases from V and 1 base from J, the junction contained 1 base not matched to a gene. The CDR3 is 15 amino acids. Germline V lookup: CDR1 SEHNR, CDR2 FQNEAQ (reference sequence). CDR3 coding DNA: TGTGCCAGCAGCTCGGGACAGGGGGCGAACACTGAAGCTTTCTTT. Its protein product is CASSSGQGANTEAFF.